The present T cell receptor (beta chain) was sequenced within a study of tissue T cells after allogeneic stem cell transplantation. Time point described: mouse harvest day 7 after allogeneic transplant. The graft held 10^6 splenic CD5+ T cells and 10^7 T-cell-depleted bone marrow cells. Study findings and constraints: Only a limited share of tissue TCRs appeared in blood or spleen.

Notes on this clone: What it binds is not known. Mouse names are used for the genes. The read terminates 1 residue ahead of where the CDR3 ends, so the germline J gene completes it.

The V gene end was trimmed by 2 bases and the J gene end by 2 bases; junction bases not matched to a gene: 2. This CDR3 has 15 residues. Germline CDR1 and CDR2: NSQYPW and LRSPGD (reference sequence). The protocol was immunoSEQ multiplex PCR, while the TCRdb copy is restricted to in-frame clones and leaves out a portion. The table records approximately 6,200 clones, 46% of them present only once. The rearrangement joins TRBV1 to TRBJ2-7; 11 bases match TRBD2. The sample was skin. The TCR originated in a female BALB/c mouse given C57BL/6 T cells with graft-versus-host disease after an allogeneic hematopoietic cell transplant. The CDR3 here is CTCSANWGGAYEQYF. The CDR3 bases that were read are TGCACCTGCAGTGCAAACTGGGGGGGCGCCTATGAACAGTAC.